A selection of T cell receptor beta chains follows, all from one sample in a study of blood T cell repertoires in COVID-19. Produced via immunoSEQ multiplex PCR; TCRdb's table is partial and in-frame only. The sample lists about 160,000 clones, just over 90% occurring once. The sequenced sample was peripheral blood. Every receptor here comes from a man aged 18 to 29 with acute or convalescent COVID-19. Both conserved end residues are part of each CDR3. The D gene is left open where the match is weak. Size is stated for part of the rows, as once, few or many counts, or as a class when the clone is expanded.

CDR3: CASSETENYGYTF; DNA: TGTGCCAGCAGTGAAACAGAAAACTATGGCTACACCTTC; size: NA; V: TRBV6-1; J: TRBJ1-2; D: NA
CDR3: CASSPSGGSFDSNQPQHF; DNA: TGTGCCAGCAGCCCCTCAGGGGGCAGCTTCGATAGCAATCAGCCCCAGCATTTT; size: NA; V: TRBV3-1/TRBV3-2; J: TRBJ1-5; D: TRBD1
CDR3: CATSDSRQAPIYEQYF; DNA: TGTGCCACCAGTGACTCCCGACAGGCACCAATTTACGAGCAGTACTTC; size: NA; V: TRBV24-1; J: TRBJ2-7; D: NA
CDR3: CASSVPGGNQPQHF; DNA: TGTGCCAGCAGCGTACCGGGGGGCAATCAGCCCCAGCATTTT; size: NA; V: TRBV2; J: TRBJ1-5; D: NA
CDR3: CASSRGTGGYEQYF; DNA: TGTGCCAGCAGCCGGGGGACAGGGGGCTACGAGCAGTACTTC; size: NA; V: TRBV2; J: TRBJ2-7; D: TRBD1
CDR3: CASTNVEGYEPQHF; DNA: TGTGCCAGCACCAACGTGGAGGGTTATGAGCCCCAGCATTTT; size: NA; V: TRBV6-5; J: TRBJ1-5; D: NA
CDR3: CASSQMGTGNNSPLHF; DNA: TGTGCCAGCAGCCAAATGGGGACAGGAAATAATTCACCCCTCCACTTT; size: NA; V: TRBV14; J: TRBJ1-6; D: TRBD1
CDR3: CASSFGREQFF; DNA: TGTGCCAGCAGTTTCGGCAGGGAGCAGTTCTTC; size: NA; V: TRBV27; J: TRBJ2-1; D: NA
CDR3: CASSPETGRPEKLFF; DNA: TGTGCCAGCAGTCCGGAGACAGGGCGACCAGAAAAACTGTTTTTT; size: NA; V: TRBV6-5; J: TRBJ1-4; D: TRBD1
CDR3: CASSRGVSNEKLFF; DNA: TGCGCCAGCAGCCGAGGAGTATCTAATGAAAAACTGTTTTTT; size: NA; V: TRBV10-1; J: TRBJ1-4; D: NA
CDR3: CASSSPGTKPTRGYGYTF; DNA: TGTGCCAGCAGCTCGCCGGGGACGAAACCCACCAGGGGATATGGCTACACCTTC; size: NA; V: TRBV5-4; J: TRBJ1-2; D: NA
CDR3: CASSLDGSINEQFF; DNA: TGCGCCAGCAGCTTGGATGGTAGCATCAATGAGCAGTTCTTC; size: NA; V: TRBV5-1; J: TRBJ2-1; D: NA
CDR3: CASSSIGQAPYEQYF; DNA: TGTGCCAGCAGCTCCATCGGACAGGCGCCCTACGAGCAGTACTTC; size: NA; V: TRBV7-9; J: TRBJ2-7; D: TRBD1
CDR3: CASSLSGSAAQYF; DNA: TGTGCCAGCAGCTTATCAGGGTCAGCCGCTCAGTATTTT; size: NA; V: TRBV7-6; J: TRBJ2-3; D: NA
CDR3: CASSIVEGAQPQHF; DNA: TGTGCCAGTAGTATAGTGGAGGGGGCTCAGCCCCAGCATTTT; size: NA; V: TRBV19; J: TRBJ1-5; D: TRBD1
CDR3: CASSLEAGSRNSPLHF; DNA: TGTGCCAGCAGCTTAGAGGCAGGGTCTAGGAATTCACCCCTCCACTTT; size: NA; V: TRBV5-6; J: TRBJ1-6; D: NA
CDR3: CASSLNRVAEAFF; DNA: TGTGCCAGCAGCCTAAACAGGGTGGCTGAAGCTTTCTTT; size: NA; V: TRBV7-9; J: TRBJ1-1; D: NA
CDR3: CASSETWDSRSSIDGNSPLHF; DNA: TGTGCCAGCAGTGAAACCTGGGACAGCCGCTCATCAATTGACGGTAATTCACCCCTCCACTTT; size: NA; V: TRBV6-1; J: TRBJ1-6; D: TRBD1
CDR3: CASSEEGATYEQYF; DNA: TGTGCCAGCAGCGAGGAGGGGGCCACCTACGAGCAGTACTTC; size: NA; V: TRBV7-9; J: TRBJ2-7; D: NA
CDR3: CASRLSRNTEAFF; DNA: TGTGCCAGCAGATTAAGTAGGAACACTGAAGCTTTCTTT; size: NA; V: TRBV6-5; J: TRBJ1-1; D: NA
CDR3: CASSLGPTGANTYGYTF; DNA: TGTGCCAGCAGTTTAGGCCCCACAGGGGCGAACACCTATGGCTACACCTTC; size: NA; V: TRBV27; J: TRBJ1-2; D: TRBD1
CDR3: CASSGSGRPYNEQFF; DNA: TGTGCCAGCAGCGGCAGCGGGAGACCCTACAATGAGCAGTTCTTC; size: NA; V: TRBV9; J: TRBJ2-1; D: TRBD2
CDR3: CSVPTGVTQETQYF; DNA: TGCAGCGTGCCGACAGGGGTTACCCAAGAGACCCAGTACTTC; size: NA; V: TRBV29-1; J: TRBJ2-5; D: TRBD1
CDR3: CASSVAPSTGLAGGPGDTQYF; DNA: TGTGCCAGCAGCGTAGCCCCCAGTACCGGGCTAGCGGGGGGGCCCGGAGATACGCAGTATTTT; size: few; V: TRBV9; J: TRBJ2-3; D: TRBD2
CDR3: CASSQVSLPARAFF; DNA: TGCGCCAGCAGCCAAGTTTCCCTCCCCGCCAGGGCTTTCTTT; size: NA; V: TRBV4-1; J: TRBJ1-1; D: NA
CDR3: CASSFGTSGRREETQYF; DNA: TGTGCCAGCAGCTTCGGGACTAGCGGGAGGAGAGAAGAGACCCAGTACTTC; size: NA; V: TRBV7-9; J: TRBJ2-5; D: TRBD2
CDR3: CASSRTGTGGTEAFF; DNA: TGCGCCAGCAGCCGCACCGGGACAGGGGGCACTGAAGCTTTCTTT; size: NA; V: TRBV5-1; J: TRBJ1-1; D: TRBD1
CDR3: CASSLTGGIYEQYF; DNA: TGCGCCAGCAGCTTGACAGGGGGCATCTACGAGCAGTACTTC; size: NA; V: TRBV5-1; J: TRBJ2-7; D: TRBD1
CDR3: CASSETTGGNSPLHF; DNA: TGTGCCAGCAGTGAAACGACAGGCGGCAATTCACCCCTCCACTTT; size: NA; V: TRBV6-1; J: TRBJ1-6; D: NA
CDR3: CASSRRADNEQFF; DNA: TGCGCCAGCAGCCGGCGGGCAGACAATGAGCAGTTCTTC; size: NA; V: TRBV5-1; J: TRBJ2-1; D: NA
CDR3: CARSLGAGVSYNEQFF; DNA: TGTGCCAGAAGCTTGGGGGCGGGAGTGTCCTACAATGAGCAGTTCTTC; size: NA; V: TRBV5-3; J: TRBJ2-1; D: TRBD2
CDR3: CASRLQKKNTEAFF; DNA: TGTGCCAGCAGGTTGCAGAAAAAGAACACTGAAGCTTTCTTT; size: once; V: TRBV28; J: TRBJ1-1; D: NA
CDR3: CASSYSGIYEQYF; DNA: TGTGCCAGCAGTTACTCCGGTATCTACGAGCAGTACTTC; size: NA; V: TRBV6-5; J: TRBJ2-7; D: NA
CDR3: CASSYFRDSNQPQHF; DNA: TGTGCCAGCTCGTATTTCAGGGATAGCAATCAGCCCCAGCATTTT; size: NA; V: TRBV2; J: TRBJ1-5; D: NA
CDR3: CAWSQPSQLVPYGYTF; DNA: TGTGCCTGGAGTCAGCCCTCACAGTTAGTCCCGTATGGCTACACCTTC; size: NA; V: TRBV30; J: TRBJ1-2; D: NA
CDR3: CASSFMSSGNTIYF; DNA: TGTGCCAGCAGCTTTATGTCTTCTGGAAACACCATATATTTT; size: NA; V: TRBV11-2; J: TRBJ1-3; D: NA
CDR3: CASSQDLMGGGAEAFF; DNA: TGTGCCAGCAGCCAAGACCTTATGGGGGGGGGAGCTGAAGCTTTCTTT; size: few; V: TRBV14; J: TRBJ1-1; D: NA
CDR3: CASSGQSNYGYTF; DNA: TGTGCCAGCAGTGGACAGTCTAACTATGGCTACACCTTC; size: NA; V: TRBV2; J: TRBJ1-2; D: NA
CDR3: CASSQPSGGTDTQYF; DNA: TGCGCCAGCAGCCAGCCTAGCGGGGGCACAGATACGCAGTATTTT; size: NA; V: TRBV4-1; J: TRBJ2-3; D: TRBD2
CDR3: CASSQNPPRGANGYTF; DNA: TGTGCCAGCAGCCAAAATCCCCCACGGGGGGCAAACGGCTACACCTTC; size: NA; V: TRBV3-1/TRBV3-2; J: TRBJ1-2; D: NA
CDR3: CATSDWHINGGRTYNEQFF; DNA: TGTGCCACCAGTGATTGGCATATCAACGGGGGGCGGACCTACAATGAGCAGTTCTTC; size: NA; V: TRBV24-1; J: TRBJ2-1; D: NA
CDR3: CASSVSGGASYEQYF; DNA: TGTGCCAGCAGTGTTAGCGGGGGTGCCTCCTACGAGCAGTACTTC; size: NA; V: TRBV9; J: TRBJ2-7; D: TRBD2
CDR3: CASSLGRGEPQHF; DNA: TGCGCCAGCAGCTTGGGCCGGGGGGAGCCCCAGCATTTT; size: NA; V: TRBV5-1; J: TRBJ1-5; D: NA
CDR3: CASSLRAGGSYNEQFF; DNA: TGCGCCAGCAGCTTGCGGGCGGGAGGTTCCTACAATGAGCAGTTCTTC; size: NA; V: TRBV5-1; J: TRBJ2-1; D: TRBD2
CDR3: CASSYTRPTGELFF; DNA: TGTGCCAGCAGTTATACTCGTCCAACCGGGGAGCTGTTTTTT; size: NA; V: TRBV6-5; J: TRBJ2-2; D: NA
CDR3: CASSLVSEKLFF; DNA: TGTGCCAGCAGCTTAGTTAGTGAAAAACTGTTTTTT; size: NA; V: TRBV11-2; J: TRBJ1-4; D: NA
CDR3: CATSREGLAGGETQYF; DNA: TGTGCCACCAGCAGAGAAGGGCTAGCGGGGGGAGAGACCCAGTACTTC; size: NA; V: TRBV15; J: TRBJ2-5; D: TRBD2
CDR3: CASSNSPQGSGYTF; DNA: TGTGCCAGCAGCAACTCACCACAGGGCTCTGGCTACACCTTC; size: NA; V: TRBV5-4; J: TRBJ1-2; D: NA
CDR3: CAWIAGYDSAYGYTF; DNA: TGTGCCTGGATCGCCGGGTACGACAGCGCCTATGGCTACACCTTC; size: NA; V: TRBV30; J: TRBJ1-2; D: NA
CDR3: CAWSGGEGFTTDEKLFF; DNA: TGTGCCTGGAGTGGGGGGGAGGGATTCACGACGGATGAAAAACTGTTTTTT; size: NA; V: TRBV30; J: TRBJ1-4; D: NA
CDR3: CASSLTGQGVTTEAFF; DNA: TGTGCCAGCAGCTTAACCGGACAGGGTGTAACCACTGAAGCTTTCTTT; size: NA; V: TRBV7-2; J: TRBJ1-1; D: TRBD1
CDR3: CASSLARAPDTQYF; DNA: TGTGCCAGCAGCTTAGCCAGGGCCCCAGATACGCAGTATTTT; size: NA; V: TRBV7-9; J: TRBJ2-3; D: NA
CDR3: CASKSPANRDKGNTGELFF; DNA: TGTGCCAGCAAATCCCCCGCGAACCGGGACAAGGGGAACACCGGGGAGCTGTTTTTT; size: NA; V: TRBV2; J: TRBJ2-2; D: NA
CDR3: CASSLRDRGRLWTEAFF; DNA: TGTGCCAGCAGCTTACGGGACAGGGGTCGCTTATGGACTGAAGCTTTCTTT; size: NA; V: TRBV11-3; J: TRBJ1-1; D: TRBD1
CDR3: CSVSPTGPPGNTIYF; DNA: TGCAGCGTTTCGCCGACAGGGCCACCTGGAAACACCATATATTTT; size: few; V: TRBV29-1; J: TRBJ1-3; D: TRBD1